The clone carrying this T cell receptor beta chain showed up just a few times. Its antigen is as yet unknown. The trim removed 0 bases at V and 5 bases at J, leaving 5 bases unmatched. Germline lookup yields CDR1 SGHTA and CDR2 FQGNSA. This CDR3 spans 15 amino acids. From RNA transcripts, TCR beta CDR3 regions were amplified. TCR CDR3 underwent first-round RT-PCR with the HTBI primer set. TCRdb fed the multiplex PCR reads into MiXCR, producing one record per CDR3 protein. This table has more than 500,000 distinct CDR3 sequences, approximately 15% appearing once. These data belong to a study of T cells in Graves' hyperthyroidism and ophthalmopathy. Regarding the study as a whole: Ophthalmopathy cases were set apart from stable hyperthyroidism by a 13 V-J model.

The chain couples TRBV7-2 to TRBJ2-5; TRBD1 matches at 8 bases. The origin of this receptor is a woman aged 40 to 49 with Graves' ophthalmopathy. Sequenced sample: blood. In nucleotides, the CDR3 is TGTGCCAGCAGCTTAGCGGGGACAGGTTCCGAGACCCAGTACTTC. Translation gives CASSLAGTGSETQYF.